This T cell receptor beta chain was sequenced in a study of T cell responses to AZD1222 COVID-19 vaccine. The wider study: Both about-4-week and about-12-week second-dose recipients were combined. Study-level points and caveats: Distributed over spike, vaccine-associated CD4 TCRs predominated at 160-218 and 743-854. Donors skewed white British and female; clonal diversity was possibly underestimated. With two AZD1222 doses given, Spike-specific TCR breadth and depth both rose.

Assay used: immunoSEQ multiplex PCR; TCRdb lists only in-frame clones, some missing. This sample yields approximately 100,000 clones, of which around 96% are seen a single time; 2% to 2.5% belongs to the top ten. With regard to this clone: As yet, its antigen is unknown.

The sample in question was peripheral blood, obtained on day 0 of AZD1222 vaccination. This receptor was taken from an adult in good health.

This chain's CDR3 is CASSVADWPYEQYF. CDR3 sequence (DNA): TGTGCCAGCAGCGTAGCCGACTGGCCCTACGAGCAGTACTTC. This chain connects TRBV9 to TRBJ2-7, with unresolved D. This CDR3 contains 14 residues. The V end lost 0 bases, the J end lost 2 bases, and 9 bases lay between the germline ends. From germline, CDR1 is SGDLS and CDR2 YYNGEE.